The TCR beta chain under discussion was sequenced for a study of T cell responses to AZD1222 COVID-19 vaccine. Trimming took off 1 base at V and 2 bases at J, with 11 bases between the two ends. CDR3 size: 15 residues. The germline gives CDR1 LGHDT, CDR2 YNNKEL (reference sequence). TCRdb's copy holds only in-frame clones and misses some; the assay was immunoSEQ multiplex PCR. Of around 84,000 clones in the sample, roughly 88% were seen once. This clonotype was sampled from an adult in good health. The material was peripheral blood, obtained on day 0 of AZD1222 vaccination. The chain links TRBV3-1 (or the pseudogene TRBV3-2) to TRBJ1-1; possibly TRBD1 for D (6 bases). The CDR3 nucleotides are TGTGCCAGCAGCCAAGGGGGGGCTTTCAACACTGAAGCTTTCTTT. Protein sequence: CASSQGGAFNTEAFF.